One sample yielded the 16 T cell receptor beta chains listed below, sequenced in a study of blood T cells in healthy people across ages. Alongside a J-beta primer mix, a sample-barcoded 5' primer served in a second PCR lasting roughly 7 to 12 cycles. TCRdb reprocessed the 5' RACE reads via MiXCR and lists one record per CDR3 protein. The sample includes about 1.6 million distinct CDR3 sequences, roughly 30% seen only once; the top ten take 11%. Sample: blood. Source of these receptors: a young woman in good health.

The J gene is TRBJ2-1, the V gene TRBV7-9; TRBD1 agrees at 11 bases. J gave up 8 bases and V 5 bases, and 8 bases lay outside the gene matches. In germline, CDR1 is SEHNR, CDR2 FQNEAQ (reference sequence). The CDR3 runs to 15 residues. This chain's CDR3 is CASSPGQGAEDEQFF. The CDR3 DNA reads TGTGCCAGCAGCCCTGGACAGGGGGCTGAGGATGAGCAGTTCTTC.

This clonotype came up a few times. The chain employs TRBV6-1 and TRBJ2-1; 11 bases align to TRBD2. The J segment lost 8 bases and the V segment lost 7 bases, leaving 4 bases of the junction unmatched. The CDR3 totals 13 residues. Germline-derived CDR1 and CDR2 are MNHNS and SASEGT. The CDR3, as DNA: TGTGCCAGCAAGCTAGCGGGGGGCGATGAGCAGTTCTTC. Translated: CASKLAGGDEQFF.

The chain recombines TRBV10-3 with TRBJ1-1; the D gene is possibly TRBD1 (6 bases). The germline gives CDR1 ENHRY, CDR2 SYGVKD. Trimming stripped 6 bases from V and 1 base from J, with 9 bases between. The length of the CDR3 is 13 residues. The CDR3 nucleotides are TGTGCCATCAGGGACAGTTCGAACACTGAAGCTTTCTTT. It is translated as CAIRDSSNTEAFF.

The rearrangement uses TRBV20-1 and TRBJ2-6; D is possibly TRBD1 (5 bases). With 3 bases removed from V and 0 bases from J, the gap between germline ends came to 15 bases. The germline V gene encodes CDR1 DFQATT and CDR2 SNEGSKA (reference sequence). The CDR3 loop spans 17 amino acids. The chain's CDR3 is CSASAAGKGSGANVLTF. CDR3 coding DNA: TGCAGTGCTAGTGCGGCAGGGAAGGGCTCTGGGGCCAACGTCCTGACTTTC.

Only a few counts were recorded for this clonotype. This sequence joins TRBV10-3 and TRBJ2-1, with 14 bases aligning to TRBD2. This CDR3 region has 17 residues. Unmatched junction bases numbered 3, after V lost 0 bases and J lost 5 bases. Germline V CDR1 and CDR2: ENHRY, SYGVKD. CDR3 DNA: TGTGCCATCAGTGAGTCCGGGACTAGCGGGGGCAACAATGAGCAGTTCTTC. It encodes CAISESGTSGGNNEQFF.

This clonotype has only a few counts. The chain recombines TRBV4-1 with TRBJ2-1, with unresolved D. The CDR3 loop spans 13 amino acids. Trimming cost V 0 bases and J 13 bases, with 13 bases left between them. In germline, CDR1 is MGHRA, CDR2 YSYEKL. The CDR3 bases are TGCGCCAGCAGCCAAGATGAAGGGCCGTATCAGTTCTTC. Its translation: CASSQDEGPYQFF.

This clonotype was counted only a few times. The chain has TRBV20-1 and TRBJ1-1; D remains ambiguous. CDR1 DFQATT and CDR2 SNEGSKA come from the germline V gene (reference sequence). This CDR3 has 16 residues. Trimming pared 0 bases from V and 3 bases from J, leaving 17 bases between. The CDR3 region has the DNA TGCAGTGCTAGAGATGAGAGTCTTATGCTGTACACTGAAGCTTTCTTT. Translation: CSARDESLMLYTEAFF.

This clonotype has just a few counts. The chain carries TRBV6-6 and TRBJ2-7; the D gene is possibly TRBD2 (5 bases). This CDR3 is 14 amino acids long. The germline gives CDR1 MNHNY, CDR2 SVGAGI (reference sequence). V lost 2 bases, J lost 2 bases, and 10 bases lay in between. CDR3 amino acids: CASSYEVGAYEQYF. The CDR3 nucleotides read TGTGCCAGCAGTTACGAGGTGGGAGCCTACGAGCAGTACTTC.

This clonotype was seen more than once but under ten times. The chain joins TRBV27 to TRBJ2-4, with 13 positions matching TRBD2. There are 14 residues in the CDR3. The V and J ends lost 6 bases and 13 bases, in that order; junction bases with no gene match: 9. Germline V gene sequence: CDR1 MNHEY, CDR2 SMNVEV (reference sequence). The CDR3 DNA follows: TGTGCCAGCAGCCCGGGGACTAGCGGGAATAAGCAGTACTTC. Protein: CASSPGTSGNKQYF.

The chain joins TRBV30 to TRBJ2-7; D gene unclear. V was cut by 1 base and J by 2 bases, with 12 bases left in between. Germline V gene sequence: CDR1 GTSNPN, CDR2 SVGIG (reference sequence). The CDR3 totals 14 residues. The CDR3 DNA reads as TGTGCCTGGAGTGGGACGGATTTTACCTACGAGCAGTACTTC. Amino acids: CAWSGTDFTYEQYF.

As concerns this clonotype: A much larger clone lies one base from this, so it may be a read error. This chain uses TRBV7-2 with TRBJ2-3, with TRBD1 as a possible D gene (6 bases). Germline CDR1 SGHTA, CDR2 FQGNSA. There are 14 residues in the CDR3. The CDR3 protein is CASSLDRATDTEYF. The DNA for the CDR3 is TGTGCCAGCAGCTTAGACAGGGCCACAGATACGGAGTATTTT. Drawing the rest from reference TRBV7-2 and TRBJ2-3, the complete variable domain is GAGVSQSPSNKVTEKGKDVELRCDPISGHTALYWYRQSLGQGLEFLIYFQGNSAPDKSGLPSDRFSAERTGGSVSTLTIQRTQQEDSAVYLCASSLDRATDTEYFGPGTRLTVL.

This clonotype turned up a few times. This chain joins TRBV18 and TRBJ1-2; tentative D call: TRBD1 (5 bases). In germline, CDR1 is KGHSH, CDR2 LQKENI. V lost 3 bases and J lost 2, with 7 bases in between. This CDR3 comprises 13 residues. Written as DNA, the CDR3 is TGTGCCAGCTCACCGTCAGGGAACTATGGCTACACCTTC. It is translated as CASSPSGNYGYTF.

This clonotype was detected a few times. The chain is built from TRBV20-1 and TRBJ2-3; 10 bases align to TRBD2. Germline V lookup: CDR1 DFQATT, CDR2 SNEGSKA (reference sequence). This CDR3 has 16 amino acids. Losses at the gene ends were 2 bases for V and 4 bases for J; bases not matched to a gene: 9. CDR3 amino acids: CSARLAGAPPPDTQYF. The DNA of the CDR3 is TGCAGTGCTAGACTAGCGGGAGCCCCTCCGCCAGATACGCAGTATTTT.

V gene TRBV3-1 combines with J gene TRBJ2-7; tentatively, D is TRBD1 (6 bases). Trimming removed 4 bases at V and 1 base at J, with 14 bases between. Germline V lookup: CDR1 LGHDT, CDR2 YNNKEL (reference sequence). The CDR3 extends over 15 amino acids. The chain's CDR3 is CASSPRFQGSYEQYF. The CDR3 DNA reads as TGTGCCAGCAGCCCTCGGTTCCAGGGGTCCTACGAGCAGTACTTC.

This clonotype has a handful of counts. The chain joins TRBV24-1 to TRBJ1-5, with D unresolved. The length of the CDR3 is 13 residues. Germline lookup yields CDR1 KGHDR and CDR2 SFDVKD. Trimming removed 2 bases from V and 5 bases from J, with 6 bases in between. CDR3 bases: TGTGCCACCAGTGATTCGAACGATCAGCCCCAGCATTTT. This encodes CATSDSNDQPQHF.

The chain recombines TRBV20-1 with TRBJ2-1; D gene uncertain. Germline V gene data show CDR1 as DFQATT and CDR2 as SNEGSKA (reference sequence). Deletions cut 7 bases from V and 6 bases from J, with 7 bases between. CDR3 length: 10 residues. For the CDR3, the DNA is TGCAGTGGTCTTTCCAATGAGCAGTTCTTC. This codes for CSGLSNEQFF.